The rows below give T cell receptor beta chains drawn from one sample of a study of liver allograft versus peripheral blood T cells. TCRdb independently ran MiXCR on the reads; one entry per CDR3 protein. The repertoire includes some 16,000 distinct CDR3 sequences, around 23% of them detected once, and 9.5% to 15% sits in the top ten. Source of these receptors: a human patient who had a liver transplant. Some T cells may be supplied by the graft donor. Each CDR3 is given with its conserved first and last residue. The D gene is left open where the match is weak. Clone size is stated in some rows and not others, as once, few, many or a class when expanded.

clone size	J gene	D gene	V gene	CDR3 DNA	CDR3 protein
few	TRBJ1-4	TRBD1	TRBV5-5	TGTGCCAGCAGCGTCACAGGGGCGGGTCTGGCGAATGAAAAACTGTTTTTT	CASSVTGAGLANEKLFF
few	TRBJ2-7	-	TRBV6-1	TGTGCCAGCAGATCGGACCTAAACTCCTACGAGCAGTACTTC	CASRSDLNSYEQYF
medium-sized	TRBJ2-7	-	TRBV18	TGTGCCAGCTCACCTGGGCAGGCGCCCTACGAGCAGTACTTC	CASSPGQAPYEQYF
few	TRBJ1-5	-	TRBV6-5	TGTGCCAGCAGTTACTCCGACACGAGCAATCAGCCCCAGCATTTT	CASSYSDTSNQPQHF
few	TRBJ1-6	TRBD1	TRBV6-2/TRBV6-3	TGTGCCAGCAGCCCGACAGGGTTAGGGAATTCACCCCTCCACTTT	CASSPTGLGNSPLHF
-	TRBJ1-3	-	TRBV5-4	TGTGCCAGCAGCTTGCCCGGGACAAGCTCTGGAAACACCATATATTTT	CASSLPGTSSGNTIYF
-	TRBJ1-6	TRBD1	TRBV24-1	TGTGCCACCCAGGACAGGAGAAATTCACCCCTCCACTTT	CATQDRRNSPLHF
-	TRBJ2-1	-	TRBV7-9	TGTGCCAGCAGCTTAGCTACAGGGAGGAAGCTGTTCTTC	CASSLATGRKLFF
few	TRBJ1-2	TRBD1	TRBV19	TGTGCCAGTAGTATCGGACAGGGGGCTAACTATGGCTACACCTTC	CASSIGQGANYGYTF
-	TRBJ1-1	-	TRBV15	TGTGCCACCAGCAGGGGGAACACTGAAGCTTTCTTT	CATSRGNTEAFF